Presented here are 13 T cell receptor beta chains from one specimen sequenced in a study of blood T cell repertoires in COVID-19. Using immunoSEQ multiplex PCR, the repertoire was profiled, and TCRdb retains in-frame clones only, with some absent. In the table there are approximately 260,000 clones, approximately 92% of which are singletons. The sample comprised peripheral blood. The receptors were sampled from a woman aged 40 to 50 who had recovered from COVID-19.

The chain is built from TRBV19 and TRBJ2-2; D is possibly TRBD2 (6 bases). The length of the CDR3 is 14 residues. Germline V gives CDR1 LNHDA, CDR2 SQIVND (reference sequence). Between the trimmed V and J ends, which lost 6 bases and 1 base, there was a span of 9 bases. This CDR3 is CASRDGGNTGELFF. The CDR3 DNA reads as TGTGCCAGTAGGGACGGGGGGAACACCGGGGAGCTGTTTTTT.

This chain links TRBV6-2 or TRBV6-3 with TRBJ2-5; weak D call: TRBD2 (5 bases). The V and J ends lost 2 bases and 0 bases respectively, with 10 bases between them. Germline assignment: CDR1 MNHEY and CDR2 SVGEGT. CDR3 length equals 15 residues. The CDR3 here is CASSYPKEDQETQYF. CDR3 nucleotide sequence: TGTGCCAGCAGTTACCCCAAGGAGGACCAAGAGACCCAGTACTTC.

The CDR3 is CASSGQGFSSTDTQYF. CDR3 bases: TGTGCCAGTAGTGGACAGGGCTTTTCTAGCACAGATACGCAGTATTTT. J is TRBJ2-3 and V is TRBV19; TRBD1 aligns across 8 bases. CDR3 length equals 16 residues. In germline, CDR1 is LNHDA, CDR2 SQIVND (reference sequence). V shed 5 bases, J shed 0 bases, and the junction held 7 bases outside the gene matches.

The genes are TRBV27 and TRBJ1-2, with TRBD1 as a possible D gene (6 bases). The CDR3 loop spans 17 amino acids. V lost 6 bases, J lost 5 bases, and 25 bases lay in between. The germline V gene has CDR1 MNHEY and CDR2 SMNVEV (reference sequence). CDR3 amino acids: CASRNTVGGGQAYGYTF. The CDR3 nucleotides read TGTGCCAGCAGAAATACGGTTGGGGGGGGGCAGGCGTATGGCTACACCTTC.

The chain joins TRBV5-4 to TRBJ2-3; 7 bases map to TRBD1. The V and J ends lost 2 bases and 2 bases, in that order; junction bases with no gene match: 5. Germline assignment: CDR1 SGHNT and CDR2 YYREEE (reference sequence). The CDR3 has 15 amino acids. CDR3 sequence reads: CASSFQGQITDTQYF. For the CDR3, the DNA is TGTGCCAGCAGCTTTCAGGGACAGATCACAGATACGCAGTATTTT.

This clone came up once. The chain employs TRBV7-9 and TRBJ2-1, with TRBD1 identical over 7 bases. Germline assignment: CDR1 SEHNR and CDR2 FQNEAQ (reference sequence). The junction had 19 bases not matched to a gene; V was cut back by 5 bases and J by 15 bases. The CDR3 has 15 residues. As DNA, the CDR3 is TGTGCCAGCAGCACACAACAGGGGTTTCTCACCATTTTGTTCTTC. Protein: CASSTQQGFLTILFF. Full variable domain (rest looked up from reference TRBV7-9 and TRBJ2-1): DTGVSQNPRHKITKRGQNVTFRCDPISEHNRLYWYRQTLGQGPEFLTYFQNEAQLEKSRLLSDRFSAERPKGSFSTLEIQRTEQGDSAMYLCASSTQQGFLTILFFGPGTRLTVL.

V gene TRBV7-9 combines with J gene TRBJ2-5, with D possibly TRBD2 on 6 matching bases. CDR3 length equals 15 residues. Trimming took off 0 bases at V and 3 bases at J, with 11 bases between the two ends. Germline V gene data show CDR1 as SEHNR and CDR2 as FQNEAQ (reference sequence). This chain's CDR3 is CASSLALVAEETQYF. CDR3 DNA: TGTGCCAGCAGCTTAGCGCTCGTAGCGGAAGAGACCCAGTACTTC.

This clone appeared a single time. The chain has TRBV30 and TRBJ2-7; TRBD1 aligns across 9 bases. CDR1 and CDR2 (germline): GTSNPN, SVGIG (reference sequence). Germline trimming cut 0 bases from V and 1 base from J; bases unmatched to any gene: 4. This CDR3 contains 15 residues. CDR3 in DNA: TGTGCCTGGAGTGTAGGGACAGGGACGTCCTACGAGCAGTACTTC. It yields the protein CAWSVGTGTSYEQYF.

The chain links TRBV11-1 to TRBJ1-2; 9 bases are shared with TRBD1. CDR1 and CDR2 (germline): SGHAT, FQDESV (reference sequence). This CDR3 contains 14 residues. V shed 1 base, J shed 4 bases, and the junction held 1 base outside the gene matches. The CDR3 DNA is TGTGCCAGCAGCTTAGAGGACAGGGGCTATGGCTACACCTTC. It specifies CASSLEDRGYGYTF.

This clone appeared a single time. V usage is TRBV4-3 and J usage is TRBJ1-4, with 8 positions matching TRBD1. Germline trimming cut 4 bases from V and 8 bases from J; bases unmatched to any gene: 9. The CDR3 contains 15 residues. The germline gives CDR1 LGHNA, CDR2 YSLEER. The CDR3 here is CASSPQPGGAEKLFF. The CDR3 DNA sequence: TGCGCCAGCAGCCCCCAGCCAGGGGGCGCAGAAAAACTGTTTTTT.

The CDR3 DNA sequence: TGCGCCAGCAGCCAGAGCCGGGACACAACCTACGAGCAGTACTTC. Translated: CASSQSRDTTYEQYF. This rearrangement joins TRBV4-1 to TRBJ2-7; D is possibly TRBD1 (6 bases). The CDR3 is made up of 15 amino acids. Germline V gives CDR1 MGHRA, CDR2 YSYEKL. V shed 3 bases and J shed 2 bases, with 14 bases lying between them.

V is TRBV21-1 and J is TRBJ2-7; the table's D call, TRBD2, has no DNA check behind it. TRBV21-1 constitutes a pseudogene. The CDR3 is 15 amino acids. The DNA of the CDR3 is TGTGCCAGCAGCAAGCCCTACCCCCCTGAATACGAGCAGTACGTC. Protein product: CASSKPYPPEYEQYV.

The chain couples TRBV29-1 to TRBJ2-7; a weak D match, TRBD2 (6 bases). Germline lookup yields CDR1 SQVTM and CDR2 ANQGSEA. V lost 2 bases and J lost 2, with 16 bases in between. There are 15 residues in the CDR3. The CDR3 region has the DNA TGCAGCGTTGAATCCCGGGCGGAGGGTCCCTACGAGCAGTACTTC. It codes for CSVESRAEGPYEQYF.